This is a list of T cell receptor beta chains from one sample in a study of T-cell reconstitution after alpha-beta-depleted transplantation in children. From the PCR reads, TCRdb called clonotypes with MiXCR, one entry per CDR3 protein. The table lists more than 200,000 distinct CDR3 sequences, 17% of them singletons, with about two fifths in the top ten. Source: PBMCs, mostly from graft donor cells, taken 360 days after TCRalphabeta/CD19-depleted stem cell transplant. These receptors came from a male patient under 10 years old who had a stem cell transplant for acute lymphoblastic leukemia, so the T cells may come from the graft donor. The CDR3 runs from the conserved cysteine through the conserved F or W. A D gene is named only where the DNA matches it firmly. Some rows have no size entry. The others give once, few or many, or a class for an expanded clone.

DNA: TGTGCCAGCAGCTTGGGGATTTCGGGCGCCTACGAGCAGTACTTC
CDR3: CASSLGISGAYEQYF
size: few
V: TRBV7-2
J: TRBJ2-7
D: -

DNA: TGTGCCAGCAGCCCCGGAGGGATTCTAGCCAAAAACATTCAGTACTTC
CDR3: CASSPGGILAKNIQYF
size: few
V: TRBV12-3/TRBV12-4
J: TRBJ2-4
D: -

DNA: TGTGCCAGCAGCTTGTCGTCATGGGGCACTGAAGCTTTCTTT
CDR3: CASSLSSWGTEAFF
size: few
V: TRBV5-5
J: TRBJ1-1
D: -

DNA: TGTGCCAGCACCCTCGGGAGGCGCACAGATACGCAGTATTTT
CDR3: CASTLGRRTDTQYF
size: few
V: TRBV12-3/TRBV12-4
J: TRBJ2-3
D: TRBD2

DNA: TGCAGCGTTGATCGCCCGGGGGACTATGGCTACACCTTC
CDR3: CSVDRPGDYGYTF
size: few
V: TRBV29-1
J: TRBJ1-2
D: -

DNA: TGTGCCACTCAGGGGGGGTACAATGAGCAGTTCTTC
CDR3: CATQGGYNEQFF
size: few
V: TRBV6-2/TRBV6-3
J: TRBJ2-1
D: -

DNA: TGCGCCAGCAGCTTGGGTAGCGGGAGTGGAGATACGCAGTATTTT
CDR3: CASSLGSGSGDTQYF
size: few
V: TRBV5-1
J: TRBJ2-3
D: TRBD2

DNA: TGTGCCAGCAGCCGGGGACAGGGCGGGGGCATTCAGTACTTC
CDR3: CASSRGQGGGIQYF
size: -
V: TRBV7-9
J: TRBJ2-4
D: TRBD1

DNA: TGCGCCAGCAGCTTGGAAGGGGAGCTAGCTTCCTACGAGCAGTACTTC
CDR3: CASSLEGELASYEQYF
size: -
V: TRBV5-1
J: TRBJ2-7
D: -

DNA: TGTGCCAGCAGCTTAGTCACAGGGGTTTGGACTGAAGCTTTCTTT
CDR3: CASSLVTGVWTEAFF
size: -
V: TRBV7-8
J: TRBJ1-1
D: TRBD1

DNA: TGTGCCAGCAGTTTCTTTATCGGGGCACAATCCTACGAGCAGTACTTC
CDR3: CASSFFIGAQSYEQYF
size: few
V: TRBV12-3/TRBV12-4
J: TRBJ2-7
D: -

DNA: TGTGCCAGCAGTACCCTTAGCGGGACGCTCTCCTACAATGAGCAGTTCTTC
CDR3: CASSTLSGTLSYNEQFF
size: few
V: TRBV28
J: TRBJ2-1
D: TRBD2

DNA: TGTGCCAGCAGCGGGTGGCGGTTCCAAGAGACCCAGTACTTC
CDR3: CASSGWRFQETQYF
size: -
V: TRBV5-6
J: TRBJ2-5
D: -